This entry lists 18 T cell receptor beta chains sequenced from one sample in a study of OX40 agonist ivuxolimab in advanced cancers. Some clones are missing from TCRdb's copy, which holds only in-frame ones; the method was immunoSEQ multiplex PCR. Among roughly 96,000 clones, less than 85% were seen once, and the ten largest hold approximately 5.5%. The sample in question was CD4+ or CD8+ T cells sorted from blood, obtained in a trial of the OX40 agonist ivuxolimab. The receptors stem from an adult with an advanced solid tumor such as melanoma, head and neck, liver or kidney cancer.

This chain links TRBV18 with TRBJ2-1, with 7 bases identical to TRBD2. V dropped 1 base and J dropped 6; count of bases not matched to a gene: 6. Germline V gene sequence: CDR1 KGHSH, CDR2 LQKENI. The CDR3 loop spans 15 amino acids. The CDR3 sequence: CASSPLWTSPNEQFF. In nucleotides, the CDR3 is TGTGCCAGCTCACCACTCTGGACTAGTCCCAATGAGCAGTTCTTC.

The J gene is TRBJ2-3, the V gene TRBV7-8, with D possibly being TRBD2 (6 bases). CDR3 length equals 14 residues. The ends were cut back, 5 bases at V and 0 bases at J, with 9 bases in the middle. CDR1 and CDR2 (germline): SGHVS, FQNEAQ. Here the CDR3 reads CASSPGTSTDTQYF. Written as DNA, the CDR3 is TGTGCCAGCAGCCCAGGGACTAGCACAGATACGCAGTATTTT.

This sequence joins TRBV18 and TRBJ2-1; D not resolved. Germline CDR1 KGHSH, CDR2 LQKENI. This CDR3 is 15 amino acids long. Trimming removed 1 base from V and 0 bases from J, with 7 bases in between. The CDR3 region is CASSPRLISYNEQFF. The DNA of the CDR3 is TGTGCCAGCTCACCACGGCTTATCTCCTACAATGAGCAGTTCTTC. The whole variable domain, filled in from reference TRBV18 and TRBJ2-1, reads NAGVMQNPRHLVRRRGQEARLRCSPMKGHSHVYWYRQLPEEGLKFMVYLQKENIIDESGMPKERFSAEFPKEGPSILRIQQVVRGDSAAYFCASSPRLISYNEQFFGPGTRLTVL.

The V and J genes are TRBV18 and TRBJ1-2, with 10 positions matching TRBD1. The CDR3 is 14 residues long. V was pared by 3 bases and J by 8 bases, with 6 bases of the junction left unmatched. Per the germline V gene, CDR1 is KGHSH and CDR2 is LQKENI. Here the CDR3 DNA reads TGTGCCAGCTCACCCGGGGGGACAGGGGACGGCTACACCTTC. Amino acids: CASSPGGTGDGYTF. The full variable domain, completed using reference TRBV18 and TRBJ1-2, is NAGVMQNPRHLVRRRGQEARLRCSPMKGHSHVYWYRQLPEEGLKFMVYLQKENIIDESGMPKERFSAEFPKEGPSILRIQQVVRGDSAAYFCASSPGGTGDGYTFGSGTRLTVV.

The V and J genes are TRBV5-5 and TRBJ1-2; D gene uncertain. Trimming took 4 bases from V and 8 from J, leaving 21 bases between them. This CDR3 is built from 15 residues. In germline, CDR1 is SGHKS, CDR2 YYEKEE (reference sequence). Written as DNA, the CDR3 is TGTGCCAGCAGCGTAGATATTCCGCCGGGCGGGGGCTACACCTTC. Translation: CASSVDIPPGGGYTF.

This clone was recorded many times. This rearrangement joins TRBV7-2 to TRBJ2-2; TRBD1 might be the D (6 bases). Germline CDR1 and CDR2: SGHTA and FQGNSA. The CDR3 totals 15 residues. V lost 4 bases, J lost 6 bases, and 15 bases lay in between. CDR3 in DNA: TGTGCCAGCAGCTCGACAGGACGTGTGGCCGGGGAGCTGTTTTTT. It is translated as CASSSTGRVAGELFF.

This sequence joins TRBV6-5 and TRBJ2-3; maybe TRBD1 (5 bases). Looked up from germline, CDR1 is MNHEY and CDR2 is SVGAGI. The CDR3 sequence is 15 residues long. With 6 bases removed from V and 5 bases from J, the gap between germline ends came to 18 bases. CDR3 in DNA: TGTGCCAGCAGCCTCTCGACAGCAACGGTAGATACGCAGTATTTT. Amino acid sequence: CASSLSTATVDTQYF.

V gene TRBV9 combines with J gene TRBJ1-3; a possible D gene is TRBD1 (6 bases). CDR3 length: 14 residues. Trimming took off 3 bases at V and 2 bases at J, with 9 bases between the two ends. The germline V gene encodes CDR1 SGDLS and CDR2 YYNGEE. CDR3 DNA: TGTGCCAGCAGCGGACCAGGGGCTGGAAACACCATATATTTT. Encoded protein: CASSGPGAGNTIYF. The full variable domain, in which reference TRBV9 and TRBJ1-3 provide the parts outside the CDR3, is DSGVTQTPKHLITATGQRVTLRCSPRSGDLSVYWYQQSLDQGLQFLIQYYNGEERAKGNILERFSAQQFPDLHSELNLSSLELGDSALYFCASSGPGAGNTIYFGEGSWLTVV.

The chain couples TRBV9 to TRBJ2-1; no definite D call. Per germline, CDR1 SGDLS and CDR2 YYNGEE. V dropped 0 bases and J dropped 2 bases, with 9 bases sitting between them. The CDR3 covers 15 residues. CDR3 bases: TGTGCCAGCAGCGTAGGATCCGGGCCCTACAATGAGCAGTTCTTC. Translated, it gives CASSVGSGPYNEQFF.

The chain carries TRBV5-1 and TRBJ1-2; D is perhaps TRBD1 (6 bases). The V gene lost 3 bases and the J gene lost 3 bases, with 15 bases spanning the gap. CDR3 length equals 15 residues. CDR1 and CDR2 (germline): SGHRS, YFSETQ. For the CDR3, the DNA is TGCGCCAGCAGCTCCGGGGGGGGCGCTGACTATGGCTACACCTTC. Amino acid sequence: CASSSGGGADYGYTF.

The CDR3 is CASSERTAHEQFF. DNA of the CDR3: TGTGCCAGCAGTGAAAGGACAGCTCATGAGCAGTTCTTC. The chain has TRBV2 and TRBJ2-1, with a tentative D call TRBD1 (6 bases). The CDR3 has 13 residues. Germline CDR1 SNHLY, CDR2 FYNNEI. Trimming left V 2 bases short and J 8 bases short, with 10 bases between. The variable domain in full, completed from reference TRBV2 and TRBJ2-1, reads EPEVTQTPSHQVTQMGQEVILRCVPISNHLYFYWYRQILGQKVEFLVSFYNNEISEKSEIFDDQFSVERPDGSNFTLKIRSTKLEDSAMYFCASSERTAHEQFFGPGTRLTVL.

This clone was counted between two and nine times. The chain couples TRBV6-4 to TRBJ2-2, with TRBD2 identical over 10 bases. The CDR3 is 15 amino acids. In germline, CDR1 is MRHNA, CDR2 SNTAGT. V lost 4 bases and J lost 1; bases outside the gene matches: 0. This chain's CDR3 is CASSGTSGNTGELFF. The CDR3 nucleotides read TGTGCCAGCAGTGGGACTAGCGGGAACACCGGGGAGCTGTTTTTT.

The chain uses TRBV10-1 and TRBJ1-1; unclear D gene. V shed 6 bases and J shed 1 base, with 6 bases lying between them. Germline V gene lookup returns CDR1 WNHNN and CDR2 SYGVQD (reference sequence). The CDR3 contains 12 residues. CDR3 protein: CASRQRNTEAFF. In DNA, the CDR3 is TGCGCCAGCAGACAGAGGAACACTGAAGCTTTCTTT.

The chain couples TRBV6-5 to TRBJ1-2, with 8 positions matching TRBD1. The CDR3 is 14 amino acids. After removal of 5 bases from V and 7 bases from J, the junction contained 9 bases not matched to a gene. Germline CDR1 is MNHEY and CDR2 is SVGAGI. CDR3 region: CASSLTGGSGGYTF. DNA for the CDR3: TGTGCCAGCAGTCTTACAGGGGGATCGGGTGGCTACACCTTC.

The gene calls are TRBV7-9 and TRBJ2-7, with D perhaps TRBD2 (5 bases). Germline CDR1 is SEHNR and CDR2 is FQNEAQ (reference sequence). The CDR3 has 11 residues. Trimming took 2 bases from V and 9 from J, leaving 8 bases between them. CDR3 bases: TGTGCCAGCAGCTTATTCGGAGGGCAGTACTTC. It encodes CASSLFGGQYF.

A single count supports this clone. This chain links TRBV7-8 with TRBJ2-7, with 10 bases lining up with TRBD1. The V gene's germline CDR1 is SGHVS and CDR2 FQNEAQ. The J segment lost 6 bases and the V segment lost 1 base, leaving 3 bases of the junction unmatched. This CDR3 comprises 14 residues. CDR3 loop: CASSLGGQGTEQYF. CDR3 nucleotide sequence: TGTGCCAGCAGCTTAGGGGGACAGGGGACCGAGCAGTACTTC.

The chain links TRBV5-1 to TRBJ2-2; no firm D call. The CDR3 is made up of 16 amino acids. Trimming pared 1 base from V and 0 bases from J, leaving 10 bases between. Germline V gene data show CDR1 as SGHRS and CDR2 as YFSETQ. The CDR3 protein is CASSLSGQANTGELFF. The CDR3 DNA reads as TGCGCCAGCAGCTTGTCTGGGCAGGCGAACACCGGGGAGCTGTTTTTT.

This chain links TRBV7-9 with TRBJ2-5; 12 bases line up with TRBD2. From germline, CDR1 is SEHNR and CDR2 FQNEAQ (reference sequence). CDR3 size: 16 residues. The V and J ends lost 5 bases and 1 base, in that order; junction bases with no gene match: 5. The CDR3 coding sequence is TGTGCCAGCAGCCTAGGACTAGCGGGACTCCAAGAGACCCAGTACTTC. Protein sequence: CASSLGLAGLQETQYF.